This T cell receptor beta chain is from a study of blood T cell repertoires in COVID-19. Per germline, CDR1 SGHVS and CDR2 FQNEAQ. Trimming took 6 bases from V and 1 from J; bases not matched to a gene: 9. This CDR3 contains 15 residues. Sequencing used immunoSEQ multiplex PCR; TCRdb keeps in-frame clones, though not all of them. The table has some 200,000 clones, just over 85% seen once. The sequenced material came from peripheral blood. The chain links TRBV7-8 to TRBJ2-7, with TRBD1 matching over 7 bases. The clonotype originates from a man aged 18-30 years with active or convalescent COVID-19. This chain's CDR3 is CASRALGTVSYEQYF. In DNA, the CDR3 is TGTGCCAGCAGGGCTCTCGGGACAGTATCCTACGAGCAGTACTTC.